These 6 T cell receptor beta chains were sequenced from one sample in a study of blood T cell repertoires in COVID-19 (dated by TCRdb to 2020 to 2021). Receptor libraries were prepared by the immunoSEQ multiplex PCR assay. Sourced from immuneACCESS, this table was stored by TCRdb with only in-frame sequences that have V and J called. A share of the clones is absent; for the studies checked, an unresolved V gene accounts for under half, and the remainder has no known explanation. The sample includes roughly 200,000 clones, with 84% observed a single time. The biggest ten clones account for less than 15% of the sample. The sequenced sample was peripheral blood. The receptor set was obtained from a human donor in a cohort sampled during active COVID-19.

This clone was observed a single time. This chain connects TRBV7-9 to TRBJ2-1; 10 bases align to TRBD2. Germline values: CDR1 SEHNR, CDR2 FQNEAQ (reference sequence). The CDR3 runs to 17 residues. With 5 bases clipped from V and 4 bases from J, the junction kept 11 bases outside the gene matches. CDR3 sequence: CASSRRAGGGLYNEQFF. CDR3 bases: TGTGCCAGCAGCCGACGAGCGGGAGGGGGACTTTACAATGAGCAGTTCTTC.

This clone has more than one count but fewer than ten. V is TRBV5-1 and J is TRBJ2-7; unclear D gene. CDR1 and CDR2 from the germline V gene are SGHRS and YFSETQ. V lost 1 base to trimming and J lost 3 bases, with 8 bases between them. There are 13 residues in the CDR3. CDR3: CASSLSPFYEQYF. Here the CDR3 DNA reads TGCGCCAGCAGCTTGTCCCCCTTCTACGAGCAGTACTTC.

The chain couples TRBV7-8 to TRBJ2-5, with 10 bases that match TRBD2. The CDR3 is 16 residues long. V was clipped by 1 base and J by 5 bases; unmatched bases: 7. Germline V gene data show CDR1 as SGHVS and CDR2 as FQNEAQ. CDR3 in amino acids: CASSLGRLAGVETQYF. The DNA for the CDR3 is TGTGCCAGCAGCTTAGGGCGCCTAGCGGGAGTTGAGACCCAGTACTTC.

Note on this clone: Within the sample, other DNA sequences also encode this same CDR3. The chain uses TRBV7-9 and TRBJ2-6; a possible D gene is TRBD1 (5 bases). Trimming removed 1 base at V and 7 bases at J, with 5 bases between. CDR1 is SEHNR and CDR2 is FQNEAQ in the germline V gene (reference sequence). This CDR3 contains 13 residues. Here the CDR3 reads CASSLGTANVLTF. For the CDR3, the DNA is TGTGCCAGCAGCTTAGGGACAGCCAACGTCCTGACTTTC.

This clone was seen a few times. The rearrangement uses TRBV3-1 (or the pseudogene TRBV3-2) and TRBJ2-1, with D perhaps matching TRBD1 (6 bases). Germline V gives CDR1 LGHDT, CDR2 YNNKEL (reference sequence). The V gene lost 1 base and the J gene lost 3 bases, with 10 bases spanning the gap. The CDR3 extends over 15 amino acids. CDR3 nucleotide sequence: TGTGCCAGCAGCCAAGTTAGGGACAACTACAATGAGCAGTTCTTC. This sequence encodes CASSQVRDNYNEQFF.

The rearrangement joins TRBV20-1 to TRBJ2-7, with a tentative D call TRBD1 (7 bases). V was cut by 3 bases and J by 4 bases, with 19 bases left in between. Germline CDR1 DFQATT, CDR2 SNEGSKA (reference sequence). The CDR3 spans 15 residues. DNA for the CDR3: TGCAGTGCTAGTAACACGCAGGGGGGTGGTTACGAGCAGTACTTC. It specifies CSASNTQGGGYEQYF.